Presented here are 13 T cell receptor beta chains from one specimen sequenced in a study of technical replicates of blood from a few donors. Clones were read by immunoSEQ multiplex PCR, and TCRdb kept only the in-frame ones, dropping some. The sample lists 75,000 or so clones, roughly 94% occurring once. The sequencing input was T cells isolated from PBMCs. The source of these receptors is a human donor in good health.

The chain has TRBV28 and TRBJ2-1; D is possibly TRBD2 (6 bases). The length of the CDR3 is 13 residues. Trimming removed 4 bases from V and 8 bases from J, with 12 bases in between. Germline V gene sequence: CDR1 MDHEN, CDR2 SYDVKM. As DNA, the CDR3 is TGTGCCAGCAGTTGGTCGGGGGACGATGAGCAGTTCTTC. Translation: CASSWSGDDEQFF.

The CDR3 region is CASSPQEGSSYEQYF. As DNA, the CDR3 is TGTGCCAGCTCACCACAGGAGGGCAGCTCCTACGAGCAGTACTTC. The rearrangement uses TRBV18 and TRBJ2-7; D possibly corresponds to TRBD2 (6 bases). CDR3 length equals 15 residues. Deletions cut 1 base from V and 0 bases from J, with 10 bases between. CDR1 and CDR2 (germline): KGHSH, LQKENI.

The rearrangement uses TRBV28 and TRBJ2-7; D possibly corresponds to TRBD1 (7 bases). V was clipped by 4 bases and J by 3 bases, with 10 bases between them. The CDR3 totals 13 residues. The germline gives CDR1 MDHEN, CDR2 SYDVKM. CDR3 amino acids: CASSSGGLYEQYF. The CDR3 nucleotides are TGTGCCAGCAGTTCAGGGGGACTCTACGAGCAGTACTTC.

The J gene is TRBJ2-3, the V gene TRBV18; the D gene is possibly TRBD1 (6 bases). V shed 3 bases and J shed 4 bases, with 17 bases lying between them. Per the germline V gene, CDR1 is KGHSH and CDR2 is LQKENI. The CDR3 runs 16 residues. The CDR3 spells CASSPSAQGSADTQYF. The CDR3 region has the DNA TGTGCCAGCTCACCCAGCGCCCAGGGGTCAGCAGATACGCAGTATTTT. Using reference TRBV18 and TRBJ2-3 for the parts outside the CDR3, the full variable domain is NAGVMQNPRHLVRRRGQEARLRCSPMKGHSHVYWYRQLPEEGLKFMVYLQKENIIDESGMPKERFSAEFPKEGPSILRIQQVVRGDSAAYFCASSPSAQGSADTQYFGPGTRLTVL.

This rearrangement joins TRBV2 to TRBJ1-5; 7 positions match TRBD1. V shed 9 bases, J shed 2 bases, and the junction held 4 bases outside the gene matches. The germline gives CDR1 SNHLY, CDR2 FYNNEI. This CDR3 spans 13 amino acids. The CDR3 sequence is CASDGTGNQPQHF. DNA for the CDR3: TGTGCCAGTGACGGGACAGGCAATCAGCCCCAGCATTTT.

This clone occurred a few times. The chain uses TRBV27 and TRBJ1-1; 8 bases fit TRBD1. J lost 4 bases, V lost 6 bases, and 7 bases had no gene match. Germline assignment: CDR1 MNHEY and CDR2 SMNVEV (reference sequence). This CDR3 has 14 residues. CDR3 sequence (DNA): TGTGCCAGCAGGTGGACAGGGTTGGGCACTGAAGCTTTCTTT. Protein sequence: CASRWTGLGTEAFF.

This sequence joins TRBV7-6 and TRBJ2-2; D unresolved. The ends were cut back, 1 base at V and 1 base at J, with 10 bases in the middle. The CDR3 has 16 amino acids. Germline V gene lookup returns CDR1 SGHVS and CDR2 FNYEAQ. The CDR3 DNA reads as TGTGCCAGCAGCTTAGATTGGGCCCAGAACACCGGGGAGCTGTTTTTT. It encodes CASSLDWAQNTGELFF.

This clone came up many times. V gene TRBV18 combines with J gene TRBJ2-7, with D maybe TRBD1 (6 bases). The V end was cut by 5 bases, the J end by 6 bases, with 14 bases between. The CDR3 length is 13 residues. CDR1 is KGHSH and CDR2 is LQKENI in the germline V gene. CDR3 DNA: TGTGCCAGCTCATTACAGGACAGTCGCGAGCAGTACTTC. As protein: CASSLQDSREQYF.

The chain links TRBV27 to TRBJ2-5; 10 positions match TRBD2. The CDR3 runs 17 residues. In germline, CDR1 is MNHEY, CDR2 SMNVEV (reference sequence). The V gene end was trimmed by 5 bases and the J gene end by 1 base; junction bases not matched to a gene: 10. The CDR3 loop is CASSPLAGENLQETQYF. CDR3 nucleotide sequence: TGTGCCAGCAGTCCCCTAGCGGGAGAGAACCTCCAAGAGACCCAGTACTTC.

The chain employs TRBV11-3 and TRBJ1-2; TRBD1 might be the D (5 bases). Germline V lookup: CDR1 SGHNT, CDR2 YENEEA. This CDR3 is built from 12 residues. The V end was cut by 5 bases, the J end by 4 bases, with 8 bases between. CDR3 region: CASSPRGYGYTF. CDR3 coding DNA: TGTGCCAGCAGCCCTAGGGGCTATGGCTACACCTTC.

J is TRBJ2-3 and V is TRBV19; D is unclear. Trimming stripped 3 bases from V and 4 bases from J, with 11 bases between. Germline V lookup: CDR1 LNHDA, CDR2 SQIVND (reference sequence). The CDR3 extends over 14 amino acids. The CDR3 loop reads CASSMTFVADTQYF. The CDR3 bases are TGTGCCAGTAGTATGACTTTTGTAGCAGATACGCAGTATTTT.

The CDR3 nucleotides are TGTGCCTGGAGTTCCCCCTGGGGCAGGAGAGCTGCCGGGGCCAACGTCCTGACTTTC. Protein sequence: CAWSSPWGRRAAGANVLTF. The rearrangement links TRBV30 to TRBJ2-6; tentatively, D is TRBD1 (5 bases). The germline CDR1 and CDR2 sequences are GTSNPN and SVGIG (reference sequence). The CDR3 extends over 19 amino acids. V lost 2 bases and J lost 4, with 24 bases in between.

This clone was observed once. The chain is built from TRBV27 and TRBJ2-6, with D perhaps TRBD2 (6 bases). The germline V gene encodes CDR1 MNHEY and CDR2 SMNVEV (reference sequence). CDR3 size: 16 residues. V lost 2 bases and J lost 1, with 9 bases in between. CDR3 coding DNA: TGTGCCAGCAGTTTAGATGCGGGGTCTGGGGCCAACGTCCTGACTTTC. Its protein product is CASSLDAGSGANVLTF.